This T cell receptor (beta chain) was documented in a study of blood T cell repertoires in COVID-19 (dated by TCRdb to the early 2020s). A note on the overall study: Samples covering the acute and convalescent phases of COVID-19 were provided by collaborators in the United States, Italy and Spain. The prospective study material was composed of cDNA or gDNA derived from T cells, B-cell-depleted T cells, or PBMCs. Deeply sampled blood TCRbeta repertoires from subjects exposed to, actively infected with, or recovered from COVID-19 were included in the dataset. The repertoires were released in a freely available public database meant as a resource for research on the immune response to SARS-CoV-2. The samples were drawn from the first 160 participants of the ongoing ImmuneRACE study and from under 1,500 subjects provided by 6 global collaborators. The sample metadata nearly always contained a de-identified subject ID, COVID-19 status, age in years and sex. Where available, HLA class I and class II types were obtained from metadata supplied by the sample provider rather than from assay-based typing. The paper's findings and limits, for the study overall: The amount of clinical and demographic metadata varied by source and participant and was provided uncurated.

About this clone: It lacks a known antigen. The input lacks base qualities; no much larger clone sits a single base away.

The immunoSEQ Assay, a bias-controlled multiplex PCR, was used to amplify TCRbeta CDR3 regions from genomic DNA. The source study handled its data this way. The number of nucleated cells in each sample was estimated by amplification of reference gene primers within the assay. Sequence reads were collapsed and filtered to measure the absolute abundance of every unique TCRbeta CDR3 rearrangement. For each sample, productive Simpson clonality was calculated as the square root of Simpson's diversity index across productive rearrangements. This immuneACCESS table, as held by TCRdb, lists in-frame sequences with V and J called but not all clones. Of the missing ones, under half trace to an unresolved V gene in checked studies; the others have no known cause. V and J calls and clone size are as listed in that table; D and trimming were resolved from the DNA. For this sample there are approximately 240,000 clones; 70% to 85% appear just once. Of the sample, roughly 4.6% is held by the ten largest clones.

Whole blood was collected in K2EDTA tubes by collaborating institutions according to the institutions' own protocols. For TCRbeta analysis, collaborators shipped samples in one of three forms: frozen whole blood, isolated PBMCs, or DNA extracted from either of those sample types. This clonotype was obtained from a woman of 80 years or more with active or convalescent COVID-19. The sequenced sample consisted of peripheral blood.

The bases read TGTGCCAGCAGTTTAGGACAGGTTCGCTACAATGAGCAGTTCTTC. Its protein is CASSLGQVRYNEQFF. Recombination linked TRBV27 to TRBJ2-1; 7 of the junction bases match TRBD1. The germline V end is reduced by 2 bases and the J end by 3 bases; junction bases left unmatched: 4. As encoded in the germline V gene (reference sequence), CDR1 is MNHEY while CDR2 is SMNVEV. The CDR3 runs 15 amino acids, cysteine and phenylalanine included. The sequence is cut down to CDR3 DNA, 45 bases in frame from base 1.